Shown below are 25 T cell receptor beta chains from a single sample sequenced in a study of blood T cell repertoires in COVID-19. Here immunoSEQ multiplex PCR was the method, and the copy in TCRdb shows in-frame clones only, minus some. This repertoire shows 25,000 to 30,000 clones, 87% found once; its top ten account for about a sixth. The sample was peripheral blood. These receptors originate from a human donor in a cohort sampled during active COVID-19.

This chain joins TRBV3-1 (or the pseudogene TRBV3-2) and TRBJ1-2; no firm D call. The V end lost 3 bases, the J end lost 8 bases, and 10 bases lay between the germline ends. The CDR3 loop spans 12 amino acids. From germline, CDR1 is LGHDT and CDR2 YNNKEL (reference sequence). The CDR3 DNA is TGTGCCAGCAGCCAGTACAGTGAAGGCTACACCTTC. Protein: CASSQYSEGYTF.

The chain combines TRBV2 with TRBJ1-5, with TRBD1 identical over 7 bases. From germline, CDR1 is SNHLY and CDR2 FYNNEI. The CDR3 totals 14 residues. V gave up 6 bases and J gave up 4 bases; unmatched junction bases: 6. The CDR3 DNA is TGTGCCAGCAGACGGGACAGCTTAAATCAGCCCCAGCATTTT. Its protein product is CASRRDSLNQPQHF.

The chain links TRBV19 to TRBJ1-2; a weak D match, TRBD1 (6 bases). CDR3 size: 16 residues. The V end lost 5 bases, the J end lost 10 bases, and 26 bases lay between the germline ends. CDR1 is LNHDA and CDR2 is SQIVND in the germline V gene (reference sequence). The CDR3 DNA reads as TGTGCCAGTAGTTCCGGAATTGGGGGGGCCAGGTTGAACTACACCTTC. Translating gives CASSSGIGGARLNYTF.

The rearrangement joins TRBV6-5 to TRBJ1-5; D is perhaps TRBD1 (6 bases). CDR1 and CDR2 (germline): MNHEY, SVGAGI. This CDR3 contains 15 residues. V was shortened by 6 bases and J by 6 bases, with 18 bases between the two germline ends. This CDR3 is CASSLGGLGAQPQHF. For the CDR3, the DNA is TGTGCCAGCAGCCTAGGGGGTTTGGGGGCTCAGCCCCAGCATTTT.

In DNA, the CDR3 is TGCGCCAGCAGCTTGGGGACTAGCAGAGAGACCCAGTACTTC. This encodes CASSLGTSRETQYF. This chain links TRBV5-1 with TRBJ2-5; 8 bases line up with TRBD2. CDR3 length: 14 amino acids. Unmatched junction bases numbered 2, after V lost 0 bases and J lost 4 bases. Germline CDR1 reads SGHRS; CDR2 reads YFSETQ.

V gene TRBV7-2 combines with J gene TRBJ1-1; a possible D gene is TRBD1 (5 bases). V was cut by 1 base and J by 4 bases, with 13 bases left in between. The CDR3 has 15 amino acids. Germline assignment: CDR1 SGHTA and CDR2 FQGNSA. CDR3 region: CASSLGLRGGTEAFF. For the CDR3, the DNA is TGTGCCAGCAGCTTAGGTCTTCGGGGGGGCACTGAAGCTTTCTTT. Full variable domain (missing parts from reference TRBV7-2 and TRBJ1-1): GAGVSQSPSNKVTEKGKDVELRCDPISGHTALYWYRQSLGQGLEFLIYFQGNSAPDKSGLPSDRFSAERTGGSVSTLTIQRTQQEDSAVYLCASSLGLRGGTEAFFGQGTRLTVV.

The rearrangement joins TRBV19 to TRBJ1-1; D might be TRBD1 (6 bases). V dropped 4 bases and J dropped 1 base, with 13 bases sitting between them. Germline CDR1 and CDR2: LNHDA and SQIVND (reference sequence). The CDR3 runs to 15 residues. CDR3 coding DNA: TGTGCCAGTAGTAACTCAGGGGAGGGGAACACTGAAGCTTTCTTT. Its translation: CASSNSGEGNTEAFF.

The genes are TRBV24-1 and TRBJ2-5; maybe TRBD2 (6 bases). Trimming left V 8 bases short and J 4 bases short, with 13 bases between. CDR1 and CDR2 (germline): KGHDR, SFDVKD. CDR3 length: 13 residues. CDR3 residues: CATNQGGGETQYF. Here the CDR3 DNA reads TGTGCCACCAATCAGGGAGGTGGAGAGACCCAGTACTTC.

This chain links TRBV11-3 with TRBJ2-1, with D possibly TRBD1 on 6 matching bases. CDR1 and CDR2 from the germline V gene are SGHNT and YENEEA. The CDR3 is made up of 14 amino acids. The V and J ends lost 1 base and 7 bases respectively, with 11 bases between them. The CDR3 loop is CASSLGYTGNEQFF. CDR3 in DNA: TGTGCCAGCAGCTTAGGCTACACAGGGAATGAGCAGTTCTTC.

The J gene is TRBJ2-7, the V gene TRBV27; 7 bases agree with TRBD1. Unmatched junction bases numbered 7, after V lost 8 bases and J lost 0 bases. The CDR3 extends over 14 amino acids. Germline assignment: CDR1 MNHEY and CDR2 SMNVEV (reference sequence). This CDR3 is CASRPGQSSYEQYF. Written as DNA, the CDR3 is TGTGCCAGCCGACCGGGACAGAGCTCCTACGAGCAGTACTTC.

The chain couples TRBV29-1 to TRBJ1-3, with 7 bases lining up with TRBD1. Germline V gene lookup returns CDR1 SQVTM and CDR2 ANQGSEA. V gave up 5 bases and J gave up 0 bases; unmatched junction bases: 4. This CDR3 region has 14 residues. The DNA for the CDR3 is TGCAGCGTTCTAAGACAGGGCTCTGGAAACACCATATATTTT. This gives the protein CSVLRQGSGNTIYF.

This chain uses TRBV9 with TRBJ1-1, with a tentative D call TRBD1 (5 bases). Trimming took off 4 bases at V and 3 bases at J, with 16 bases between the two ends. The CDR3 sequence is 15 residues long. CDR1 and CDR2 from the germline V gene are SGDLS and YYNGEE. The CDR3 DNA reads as TGTGCCAGCAGCCCAGGGTTTTCGGGCGACACTGAAGCTTTCTTT. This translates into CASSPGFSGDTEAFF.

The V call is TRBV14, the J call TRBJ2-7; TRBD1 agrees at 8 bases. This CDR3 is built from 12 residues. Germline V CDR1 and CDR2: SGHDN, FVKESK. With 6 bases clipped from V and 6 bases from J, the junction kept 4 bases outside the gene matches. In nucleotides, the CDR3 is TGTGCCAGCAGTCCAGGGGGCGCCGAGCAGTACTTC. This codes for CASSPGGAEQYF.

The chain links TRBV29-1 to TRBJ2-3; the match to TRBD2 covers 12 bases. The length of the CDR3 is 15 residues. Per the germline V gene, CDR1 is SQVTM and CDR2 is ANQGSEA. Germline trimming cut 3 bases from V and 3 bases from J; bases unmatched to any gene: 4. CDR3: CSVELAGGPTDTQYF. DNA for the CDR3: TGCAGCGTTGAGCTAGCGGGGGGGCCGACAGATACGCAGTATTTT.

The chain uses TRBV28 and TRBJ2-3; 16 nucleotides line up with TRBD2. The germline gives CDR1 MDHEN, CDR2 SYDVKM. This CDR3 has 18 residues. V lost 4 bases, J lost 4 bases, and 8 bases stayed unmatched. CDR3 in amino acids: CASSSPGTSGRGADTQYF. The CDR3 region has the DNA TGTGCCAGCAGTTCGCCCGGGACTAGCGGGAGGGGAGCAGATACGCAGTATTTT.

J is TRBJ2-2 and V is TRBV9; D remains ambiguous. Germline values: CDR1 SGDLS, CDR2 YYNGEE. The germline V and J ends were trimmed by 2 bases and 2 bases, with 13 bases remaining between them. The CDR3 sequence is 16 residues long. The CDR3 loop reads CASSVRSNLNTGELFF. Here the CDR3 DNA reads TGTGCCAGCAGCGTCCGGTCTAACCTAAACACCGGGGAGCTGTTTTTT.

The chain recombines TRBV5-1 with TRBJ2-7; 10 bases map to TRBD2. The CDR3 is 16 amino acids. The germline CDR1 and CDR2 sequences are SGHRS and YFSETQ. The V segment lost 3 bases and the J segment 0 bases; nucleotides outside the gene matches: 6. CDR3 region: CASSSAGTSVSYEQYF. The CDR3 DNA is TGCGCCAGCAGCTCCGCCGGGACTAGCGTCTCCTACGAGCAGTACTTC.

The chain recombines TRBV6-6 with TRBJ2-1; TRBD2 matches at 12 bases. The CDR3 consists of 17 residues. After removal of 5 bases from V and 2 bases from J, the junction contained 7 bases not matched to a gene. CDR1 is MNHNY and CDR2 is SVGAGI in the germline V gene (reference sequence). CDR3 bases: TGTGCCAGCAGTCGACTAGCGGGAGAGGGGCCCTACAATGAGCAGTTCTTC. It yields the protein CASSRLAGEGPYNEQFF.

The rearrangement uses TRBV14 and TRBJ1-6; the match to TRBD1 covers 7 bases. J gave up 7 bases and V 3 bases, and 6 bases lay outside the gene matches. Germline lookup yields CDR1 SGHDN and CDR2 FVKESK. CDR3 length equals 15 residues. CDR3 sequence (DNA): TGTGCCAGCAGCCATGGTTCACAGGGGAATTCACCCCTCCACTTT. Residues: CASSHGSQGNSPLHF.

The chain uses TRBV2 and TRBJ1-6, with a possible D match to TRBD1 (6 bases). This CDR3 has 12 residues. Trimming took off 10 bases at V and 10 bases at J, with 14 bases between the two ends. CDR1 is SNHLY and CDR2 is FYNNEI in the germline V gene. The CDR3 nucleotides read TGTGCCACCCAGGGGCCGGGGTCACCCCTCCACTTT. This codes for CATQGPGSPLHF.

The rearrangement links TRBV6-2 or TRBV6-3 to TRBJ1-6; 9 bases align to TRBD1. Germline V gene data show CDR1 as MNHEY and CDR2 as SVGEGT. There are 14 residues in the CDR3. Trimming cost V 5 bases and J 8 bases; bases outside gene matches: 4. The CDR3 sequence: CASSQGQGYSPLHF. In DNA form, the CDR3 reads TGTGCCAGCAGTCAAGGACAGGGGTATTCACCCCTCCACTTT.

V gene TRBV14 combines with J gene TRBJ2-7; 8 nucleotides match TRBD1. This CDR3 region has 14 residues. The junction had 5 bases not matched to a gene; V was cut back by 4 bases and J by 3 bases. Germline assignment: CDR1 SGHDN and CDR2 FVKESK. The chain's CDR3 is CASSRTGFLYEQYF. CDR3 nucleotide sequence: TGTGCCAGCAGCCGGACAGGGTTTCTCTACGAGCAGTACTTC.

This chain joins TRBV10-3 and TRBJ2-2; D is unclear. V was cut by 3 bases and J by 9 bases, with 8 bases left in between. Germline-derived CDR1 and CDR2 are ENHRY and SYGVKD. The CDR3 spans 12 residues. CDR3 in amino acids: CAISDEPRELFF. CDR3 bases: TGTGCCATCAGTGATGAGCCCCGGGAGCTGTTTTTT.

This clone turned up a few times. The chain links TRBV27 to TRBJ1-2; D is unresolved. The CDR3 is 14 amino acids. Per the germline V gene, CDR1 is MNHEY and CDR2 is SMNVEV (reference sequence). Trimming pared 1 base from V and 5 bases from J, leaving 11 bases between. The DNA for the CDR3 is TGTGCCAGCAGTTTATTCGCAGGTACATATGGCTACACCTTC. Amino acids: CASSLFAGTYGYTF.

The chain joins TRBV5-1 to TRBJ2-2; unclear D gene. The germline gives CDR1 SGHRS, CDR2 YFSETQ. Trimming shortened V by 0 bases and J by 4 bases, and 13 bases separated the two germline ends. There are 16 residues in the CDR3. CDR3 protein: CASSLGGSLGTGELFF. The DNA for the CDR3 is TGCGCCAGCAGCTTGGGAGGCAGTCTGGGCACCGGGGAGCTGTTTTTT.